The 21 T cell receptor beta chains presented below share a single source sample, sequenced in a study of blood T cell repertoires in COVID-19. Produced via immunoSEQ multiplex PCR; TCRdb's table is partial and in-frame only. This sample has around 260,000 clones, with about four fifths found just once. Specimen: peripheral blood. The source is a woman in her forties or fifties who had recovered from COVID-19.

Notes on this clone: This may be a read error: a much more frequent sequence differs by one nucleotide. The rearrangement links TRBV6-5 to TRBJ1-2, with D possibly matching TRBD1 (5 bases). CDR3 length: 12 residues. V dropped 7 bases and J dropped 3 bases, with 9 bases sitting between them. The germline gives CDR1 MNHEY, CDR2 SVGAGI. Here the CDR3 reads CASTRGDYGYTF. The DNA for the CDR3 is TGTGCCAGCACTCGGGGGGACTATGGCTACACCTTC.

The gene calls are TRBV30 and TRBJ2-3; a possible D gene is TRBD1 (6 bases). In germline, CDR1 is GTSNPN, CDR2 SVGIG (reference sequence). This CDR3 contains 12 residues. Trimming removed 1 base at V and 8 bases at J, with 10 bases between. CDR3 sequence reads: CAWSEGQLTQYF. DNA for the CDR3: TGTGCCTGGAGTGAAGGACAGCTTACGCAGTATTTT.

The chain has TRBV6-5 and TRBJ2-7; TRBD2 matches 10 bases. Losses at the gene ends were 5 bases for V and 6 bases for J; bases not matched to a gene: 10. The CDR3 has 15 amino acids. Germline assignment: CDR1 MNHEY and CDR2 SVGAGI. CDR3 protein: CASSTFIAGGIEQYF. CDR3 coding DNA: TGTGCCAGCAGTACCTTTATAGCGGGGGGTATCGAGCAGTACTTC.

The chain joins TRBV4-3 to TRBJ2-7, with TRBD2 identical over 7 bases. J gave up 3 bases and V 6 bases, and 11 bases lay outside the gene matches. CDR1 and CDR2 from the germline V gene are LGHNA and YSLEER. This CDR3 has 15 residues. CDR3 sequence (DNA): TGCGCCAGCAGGATTACGATAGGGGAGGGCTACGAGCAGTACTTC. Amino acids: CASRITIGEGYEQYF.

The chain carries TRBV20-1 and TRBJ1-2, with D perhaps TRBD1 (5 bases). Germline CDR1 DFQATT, CDR2 SNEGSKA (reference sequence). CDR3 length: 14 residues. V gave up 3 bases and J gave up 4 bases, with 15 bases separating them. CDR3 bases: TGCAGTGCTAGTGGTACAGGACACGGCTATGGCTACACCTTC. Protein: CSASGTGHGYGYTF.

The V gene is TRBV25-1, the J gene TRBJ2-3; 9 nucleotides match TRBD1. The CDR3 consists of 14 residues. V gave up 6 bases and J gave up 3 bases; unmatched junction bases: 4. Germline V gene lookup returns CDR1 MGHDK and CDR2 SYGVNS. CDR3 sequence reads: CASSVGQGTDTQYF. The CDR3 coding sequence is TGTGCCAGCAGCGTCGGACAGGGGACAGATACGCAGTATTTT. Full variable domain (missing parts from reference TRBV25-1 and TRBJ2-3): EADIYQTPRYLVIGTGKKITLECSQTMGHDKMYWYQQDPGMELHLIHYSYGVNSTEKGDLSSESTVSRIRTEHFPLTLESARPSHTSQYLCASSVGQGTDTQYFGPGTRLTVL.

The genes are TRBV5-1 and TRBJ2-7; TRBD2 aligns across 9 bases. The CDR3 has 14 amino acids. J was trimmed by 2 bases and V by 5 bases; bases with no gene match: 5. Germline V lookup: CDR1 SGHRS, CDR2 YFSETQ. The CDR3 sequence is CASRSGGLTYEQYF. DNA of the CDR3: TGCGCCAGCAGGAGCGGGGGGTTGACCTACGAGCAGTACTTC.

The rearrangement uses TRBV7-3 and TRBJ1-1; a possible D gene is TRBD1 (5 bases). From germline, CDR1 is SGHTA and CDR2 FQGTGA. Trimming cost V 2 bases and J 2 bases, with 9 bases left between them. This CDR3 has 14 residues. The CDR3 protein is CASSLAGPNTEAFF. The CDR3 coding sequence is TGTGCCAGCAGCTTAGCGGGACCCAACACTGAAGCTTTCTTT.

The chain uses TRBV7-2 and TRBJ2-7; tentatively, D is TRBD1 (6 bases). This CDR3 is 12 amino acids long. Germline V lookup: CDR1 SGHTA, CDR2 FQGNSA. V shed 5 bases and J shed 7 bases, with 12 bases lying between them. The CDR3 nucleotides are TGTGCCAGCAGCCCCAGGGGCGGAGAGCAGTACTTC. Protein sequence: CASSPRGGEQYF.

The rearrangement links TRBV28 to TRBJ2-1, with 10 bases identical to TRBD1. The CDR3 runs 15 residues. The V gene end was trimmed by 5 bases and the J gene end by 7 bases; junction bases not matched to a gene: 8. The germline CDR1 and CDR2 sequences are MDHEN and SYDVKM. Written as DNA, the CDR3 is TGTGCCAGCAGTCCTACCGGGACAGGGGATAATGAGCAGTTCTTC. As protein: CASSPTGTGDNEQFF.

A word on this clone: The limits of the CDR3 on the DNA are not certain, so only TCRdb's listed CDR3 is given. The V and J genes are TRBV5-6 and TRBJ1-2; the table's D call, TRBD1, was not checked against the DNA. The CDR3 spans 12 amino acids, including both terminal residues. Germline CDR1 is SGHDT and CDR2 is YYEEEE. This CDR3 reads CASSFGTGAKTF.

The chain links TRBV6-2 or TRBV6-3 to TRBJ1-2; D unresolved. The CDR3 has 15 residues. CDR1 and CDR2 (germline): MNHEY, SVGEGT. V was cut by 0 bases and J by 3 bases, with 11 bases left in between. The CDR3 DNA reads TGTGCCAGCAGTTACTCGTCTCTGGGAGACTATGGCTACACCTTC. This translates into CASSYSSLGDYGYTF.

This clone was counted a few times. The J gene is TRBJ1-6, the V gene TRBV2; 7 bases agree with TRBD1. Germline V gene data show CDR1 as SNHLY and CDR2 as FYNNEI. This CDR3 is 18 amino acids long. Trimming removed 6 bases from V and 10 bases from J; junction bases left unmatched: 21. The CDR3 spells CASSLVGTSDRRGSPLHF. The DNA for the CDR3 is TGTGCCAGCAGCCTAGTGGGGACCTCGGACAGGAGGGGGTCACCCCTCCACTTT.

With regard to this clone: Distinct nucleotide sequences in the sample also encode this CDR3. CDR3 in amino acids: CASSLGGGTYEQYF. The CDR3 DNA sequence: TGTGCCAGCAGCTTAGGCGGGGGTACCTACGAGCAGTACTTC. The chain couples TRBV7-9 to TRBJ2-7; 7 bases line up with TRBD2. The CDR3 is 14 residues long. The V gene end was trimmed by 1 base and the J gene end by 2 bases; junction bases not matched to a gene: 2. Germline CDR1 is SEHNR and CDR2 is FQNEAQ (reference sequence).

V gene TRBV27 combines with J gene TRBJ1-6; no clear D gene. CDR1 is MNHEY, CDR2 SMNVEV, per germline (reference sequence). This CDR3 is built from 13 residues. V was clipped by 4 bases and J by 10 bases, with 11 bases between them. DNA of the CDR3: TGTGCCAGCAGTTCCGGGGTTTTGTCACCCCTCCACTTT. Translation: CASSSGVLSPLHF.

The chain carries TRBV29-1 and TRBJ2-7; D is possibly TRBD1 (6 bases). The germline V gene encodes CDR1 SQVTM and CDR2 ANQGSEA. Trimming removed 1 base at V and 2 bases at J, with 9 bases between. The length of the CDR3 is 13 residues. Here the CDR3 DNA reads TGCAGCGTTGAAGGGACAGCAACCTACGAGCAGTACTTC. It is translated as CSVEGTATYEQYF.

Points on this clone: At one of its ends the junction is not consistent with the germline gene, which may arise from a read error. V gene TRBV6-2 or TRBV6-3 combines with J gene TRBJ1-4, with D possibly matching TRBD1 (5 bases). The CDR3 runs 17 residues. CDR1 and CDR2 from the germline V gene are MNHEY and SVGEGT. CDR3 nucleotide sequence: TGTGCCAGCAGTCACTCCGGGACTGCTTCAACTAATGAAAAACTGTTTTTT. It is translated as CASSHSGTASTNEKLFF.

V usage is TRBV7-9 and J usage is TRBJ1-4, with 7 bases identical to TRBD1. Germline CDR1 SEHNR, CDR2 FQNEAQ (reference sequence). The CDR3 covers 13 residues. Germline trimming cut 0 bases from V and 11 bases from J; bases unmatched to any gene: 3. Written as DNA, the CDR3 is TGTGCCAGCAGCTTAGCACAGGGGCACAAACTGTTTTTT. Its protein product is CASSLAQGHKLFF.

This clone showed up just once. The V gene is TRBV4-2, the J gene TRBJ1-3; D is unresolved. CDR1 and CDR2 from the germline V gene are LGHNA and YNFKEQ. The CDR3 extends over 16 amino acids. With 0 bases removed from V and 3 bases from J, the gap between germline ends came to 12 bases. The CDR3 sequence is CASSQEHQALGNTIYF. CDR3 coding DNA: TGTGCCAGCAGCCAAGAGCACCAGGCGCTTGGAAACACCATATATTTT.

This chain connects TRBV7-2 to TRBJ2-3; a possible D gene is TRBD1 (6 bases). This CDR3 region has 14 residues. V was clipped by 3 bases and J by 1 base, with 8 bases between them. CDR1 and CDR2 from the germline V gene are SGHTA and FQGNSA. CDR3: CASSLGAGTDTQYF. In nucleotides, the CDR3 is TGTGCCAGCAGCTTGGGGGCGGGCACAGATACGCAGTATTTT.

This clone was detected only a few times. This chain connects TRBV21-1 to TRBJ2-1; whether TRBD1, the table's D call, matches the DNA was not checked. TRBV21-1 is a pseudogene. There are 17 residues in the CDR3. The CDR3 DNA follows: TGTGCCAGCAGCATGGGAGAGGGGGAAGGATCCTACAATGAGCAGTTCTTC. Amino acid sequence: CASSMGEGEGSYNEQFF.